These 28 T cell receptor beta chains originate from one sample sequenced in a study of yellow fever vaccine responses in identical twins. TCRdb ran MiXCR on the RT-PCR reads and lists one entry per CDR3 protein. Among approximately 32,000 distinct CDR3 sequences, approximately 54% were seen once, and the ten largest hold roughly 5%. This specimen consisted of T cells from blood (PBMCs), unsorted or a sorted subset (not recorded which), obtained before or after yellow fever vaccination (not recorded which). These receptors were taken from a woman aged 18-29 years who received the yellow fever vaccine.

V and J are TRBV29-1 and TRBJ1-1, with D possibly being TRBD1 (6 bases). Germline CDR1 and CDR2: SQVTM and ANQGSEA. This CDR3 is 12 amino acids long. The CDR3 bases are TGCTCCGTCCAGCGGGGGCAAGGAGGAGCTTTCTTT. Residues: CSVQRGQGGAFF.

The V call is TRBV20-1, the J call TRBJ2-5, with 8 nucleotides matching TRBD1. The germline V gene has CDR1 DFQATT and CDR2 SNEGSKA (reference sequence). This CDR3 has 15 residues. V lost 6 bases and J lost 1; bases outside the gene matches: 10. CDR3 in DNA: TGCAGTGCCTTGGGCCCCGACAGGGGCCAAGAGACCCAGTACTTC. Translation: CSALGPDRGQETQYF.

This chain joins TRBV2 and TRBJ2-2; D is uncertain. The CDR3 length is 14 residues. Trimming took off 3 bases at V and 4 bases at J, with 9 bases between the two ends. The V gene's germline CDR1 is SNHLY and CDR2 FYNNEI. The CDR3 bases are TGTGCCAGCAGTGATTTCGGGTCCACCGGGGAGCTGTTTTTT. Its translation is CASSDFGSTGELFF. The full variable domain, rest sourced from reference TRBV2 and TRBJ2-2, is EPEVTQTPSHQVTQMGQEVILRCVPISNHLYFYWYRQILGQKVEFLVSFYNNEISEKSEIFDDQFSVERPDGSNFTLKIRSTKLEDSAMYFCASSDFGSTGELFFGEGSRLTVL.

J is TRBJ2-1 and V is TRBV5-1; 10 positions agree with TRBD2. Germline V CDR1 and CDR2: SGHRS, YFSETQ. The CDR3 covers 15 residues. The trim removed 4 bases at V and 5 bases at J, leaving 6 bases unmatched. The CDR3 region has the DNA TGCGCCAGCAGCCTACTAGCGGGGATCAACAATGAGCAGTTCTTC. Translation: CASSLLAGINNEQFF.

This clonotype occurred a few times. CDR3 nucleotide sequence: TGCGCCAGCAGCCAAGAATGGTGGCAGCCCCAGCATTTT. Translation: CASSQEWWQPQHF. This chain connects TRBV4-1 to TRBJ1-5; no reliable D call. The germline gives CDR1 MGHRA, CDR2 YSYEKL. This CDR3 comprises 13 residues. Between the trimmed V and J ends, which lost 0 bases and 7 bases, there was a span of 7 bases.

This clonotype has only one observation. The CDR3 DNA is TGTGCCAGCAGCGCACCAGGGGTCCCAACTAATGAAAAACTGTTTTTT. It is translated as CASSAPGVPTNEKLFF. The chain uses TRBV9 and TRBJ1-4; D perhaps matches TRBD1 (6 bases). The CDR3 runs 16 residues. Per the germline V gene, CDR1 is SGDLS and CDR2 is YYNGEE. Trimming left V 3 bases short and J 0 bases short, with 12 bases between.

The chain employs TRBV3-1 and TRBJ2-3; D uncertain. The V and J ends lost 0 bases and 4 bases respectively, with 17 bases between them. The CDR3 is made up of 17 amino acids. Germline CDR1 LGHDT, CDR2 YNNKEL (reference sequence). The CDR3 bases are TGTGCCAGCAGCCAAGAAAGGAGTGCTCCAGGCGCAGATACGCAGTATTTT. This sequence encodes CASSQERSAPGADTQYF.

J is TRBJ2-3 and V is TRBV12-3 or TRBV12-4; possibly TRBD1 for D (5 bases). The CDR3 contains 13 residues. Trimming pared 3 bases from V and 4 bases from J, leaving 8 bases between. The CDR3 loop reads CASSFRGADTQYF. The CDR3 coding sequence is TGTGCCAGCAGTTTTAGGGGCGCAGATACGCAGTATTTT.

The table lists this clonotype with a few counts. The genes are TRBV19 and TRBJ2-5; the D is unclear. Trimming cost V 0 bases and J 1 base, with 3 bases left between them. Germline V lookup: CDR1 LNHDA, CDR2 SQIVND (reference sequence). The length of the CDR3 is 13 residues. The CDR3 DNA reads TGTGCCAGTAGTATAGACAGCCAAGAGACCCAGTACTTC. This sequence encodes CASSIDSQETQYF. The full variable domain, rest sourced from reference TRBV19 and TRBJ2-5, is DGGITQSPKYLFRKEGQNVTLSCEQNLNHDAMYWYRQDPGQGLRLIYYSQIVNDFQKGDIAEGYSVSREKKESFPLTVTSAQKNPTAFYLCASSIDSQETQYFGPGTRLLVL.

This clonotype occurred a few times. The V and J genes are TRBV3-1 and TRBJ2-3; possibly TRBD1 for D (6 bases). Germline CDR1 reads LGHDT; CDR2 reads YNNKEL (reference sequence). Trimming took off 5 bases at V and 3 bases at J, with 12 bases between the two ends. This CDR3 contains 14 residues. CDR3 residues: CASSYGQTTDTQYF. The CDR3 nucleotides read TGTGCCAGCAGCTACGGACAGACTACAGATACGCAGTATTTT.

The rearrangement joins TRBV2 to TRBJ1-2, with 8 bases aligning to TRBD1. CDR1 SNHLY and CDR2 FYNNEI come from the germline V gene. The CDR3 runs to 14 residues. Germline trimming cut 4 bases from V and 4 bases from J; bases unmatched to any gene: 5. The CDR3 spells CASSVGTGRYGYTF. The CDR3 nucleotides are TGTGCCAGCAGTGTAGGGACAGGTCGCTATGGCTACACCTTC.

This chain connects TRBV29-1 to TRBJ2-1; D is unresolved. Per germline, CDR1 SQVTM and CDR2 ANQGSEA. Trimming cost V 3 bases and J 5 bases, with 5 bases left between them. This CDR3 comprises 11 residues. In DNA form, the CDR3 reads TGCAGCGTTGATCGAAACAATGAGCAGTTCTTC. Translated: CSVDRNNEQFF.

The chain has TRBV11-3 and TRBJ2-1, with 11 bases lining up with TRBD2. V lost 0 bases to trimming and J lost 8 bases; unmatched junction nucleotides: 6. This CDR3 comprises 16 residues. Germline V gene lookup returns CDR1 SGHNT and CDR2 YENEEA. The CDR3 loop reads CASSLEELAGEYEQFF. The CDR3 bases are TGTGCCAGCAGCTTAGAAGAACTAGCGGGAGAGTATGAGCAGTTCTTC.

The chain recombines TRBV7-3 with TRBJ2-5; 7 bases agree with TRBD1. Unmatched junction bases numbered 1, after V lost 1 base and J lost 2 bases. The germline gives CDR1 SGHTA, CDR2 FQGTGA. The CDR3 length is 14 residues. This CDR3 is CASSLKGQQETQYF. DNA for the CDR3: TGTGCCAGCAGCTTAAAGGGACAGCAAGAGACCCAGTACTTC.

V gene TRBV2 combines with J gene TRBJ1-2; 8 positions agree with TRBD1. The ends lost 6 bases at V and 6 bases at J; junction bases unmatched: 9. Germline values: CDR1 SNHLY, CDR2 FYNNEI. The CDR3 is 14 amino acids. CDR3 bases: TGTGCCAGCAGCCGGACAGGGCAAATTCATGGCTACACCTTC. Translated, it gives CASSRTGQIHGYTF.

V is TRBV5-4 and J is TRBJ2-7; TRBD2 agrees at 11 bases. The CDR3 consists of 15 residues. Germline lookup yields CDR1 SGHNT and CDR2 YYREEE (reference sequence). V was pared by 0 bases and J by 3 bases, with 2 bases of the junction left unmatched. The CDR3 nucleotides read TGTGCCAGCAGCTTGGGACTAGCGGGATTCTACGAGCAGTACTTC. It is translated as CASSLGLAGFYEQYF.

The chain combines TRBV29-1 with TRBJ1-1, with D possibly TRBD1 on 6 matching bases. V lost 4 bases and J lost 5, with 11 bases in between. Germline loops: CDR1 SQVTM, CDR2 ANQGSEA. This CDR3 region has 12 residues. The CDR3 DNA is TGCAGCGTTGCAGGGGTTGGAACTGAAGCTTTCTTT. It encodes CSVAGVGTEAFF.

The chain recombines TRBV11-3 with TRBJ2-3; TRBD2 might be the D (5 bases). CDR1 and CDR2 (germline): SGHNT, YENEEA. The V end lost 1 base, the J end lost 6 bases, and 17 bases lay between the germline ends. This CDR3 comprises 16 residues. As DNA, the CDR3 is TGTGCCAGCAGCTTAGGGGGTCTAGCATCTAGGGATACGCAGTATTTT. It codes for CASSLGGLASRDTQYF.

This clonotype was observed a few times. The rearrangement joins TRBV20-1 to TRBJ2-1; possibly TRBD1 or TRBD2 for D (5 bases each). The CDR3 consists of 10 residues. Trimming took 5 bases from V and 7 from J, leaving 6 bases between them. The germline CDR1 and CDR2 sequences are DFQATT and SNEGSKA (reference sequence). The CDR3: CSAGTNEQFF. The CDR3, as DNA: TGCAGTGCTGGGACGAATGAGCAGTTCTTC.

This clonotype showed up just a few times. CDR3 amino acids: CASSLTGDHEQYF. In DNA, the CDR3 is TGTGCCAGCAGCTTGACAGGGGACCACGAGCAGTACTTC. This chain links TRBV7-7 with TRBJ2-7; 8 nucleotides line up with TRBD1. V was clipped by 3 bases and J by 5 bases; unmatched bases: 3. Germline assignment: CDR1 SSHAT and CDR2 FNYEAQ (reference sequence). The CDR3 is made up of 13 amino acids.

The gene calls are TRBV29-1 and TRBJ2-1, with D tentatively TRBD1 (6 bases). The CDR3 extends over 13 amino acids. Deletions cut 8 bases from V and 3 bases from J, with 14 bases between. Germline CDR1 reads SQVTM; CDR2 reads ANQGSEA. The CDR3: CSLGARIYNEQFF. The CDR3 nucleotides are TGCAGCTTGGGGGCGCGTATCTACAATGAGCAGTTCTTC.

The rearrangement links TRBV3-1 to TRBJ1-5; D call uncertain. Trimming left V 3 bases short and J 7 bases short, with 10 bases between. CDR3 length equals 13 residues. Per the germline V gene, CDR1 is LGHDT and CDR2 is YNNKEL (reference sequence). CDR3 amino acids: CASSQGFGQPQHF. The CDR3 nucleotides read TGTGCCAGCAGCCAGGGTTTCGGCCAGCCCCAGCATTTT.

By its share, this clonotype is medium-sized. The gene calls are TRBV28 and TRBJ2-7; TRBD2 aligns across 10 bases. V lost 4 bases to trimming and J lost 3 bases; unmatched junction nucleotides: 12. Germline CDR1 MDHEN, CDR2 SYDVKM. CDR3 length equals 17 residues. For the CDR3, the DNA is TGTGCCAGCAGTTCCCACCATATGAAGCGGGAGGGCTACGAGCAGTACTTC. Amino acids: CASSSHHMKREGYEQYF.

The chain joins TRBV12-3 or TRBV12-4 to TRBJ2-1; D is unclear. CDR3 length: 12 residues. Trimming left V 3 bases short and J 7 bases short, with 7 bases between. The CDR3 sequence is CASSFYSNEQFF. DNA of the CDR3: TGTGCCAGCAGTTTTTATTCTAATGAGCAGTTCTTC.

Only one count was recorded for this clonotype. The J gene is TRBJ1-2, the V gene TRBV12-3 or TRBV12-4; no reliable D call. The CDR3 sequence is 14 residues long. Trimming removed 4 bases at V and 3 bases at J, with 12 bases between. The CDR3 DNA reads as TGTGCCAGCAGTTCCCGCGACAAGGACTATGGCTACACCTTC. This sequence encodes CASSSRDKDYGYTF.

This clonotype was detected only a few times. This chain uses TRBV29-1 with TRBJ1-1; weak D call: TRBD1 (5 bases). CDR1 is SQVTM, CDR2 ANQGSEA, per germline. This CDR3 has 13 amino acids. V was trimmed by 6 bases and J by 0 bases, leaving 11 bases between them. In nucleotides, the CDR3 is TGCAGCGTGGCAGGGATGGTGAACACTGAAGCTTTCTTT. It encodes CSVAGMVNTEAFF.

The chain has TRBV12-3 or TRBV12-4 and TRBJ1-3; no definite D call. Trimming stripped 7 bases from V and 4 bases from J, with 8 bases between. The CDR3 has 12 residues. In DNA form, the CDR3 reads TGTGCCAGCATGGGTGGGGGAAACACCATATATTTT. Translated, it gives CASMGGGNTIYF.

The V call is TRBV6-5, the J call TRBJ2-1, with no clear D. From germline, CDR1 is MNHEY and CDR2 SVGAGI. The V gene lost 2 bases and the J gene lost 5 bases, with 10 bases spanning the gap. The CDR3 has 14 amino acids. The CDR3 DNA follows: TGTGCCAGCAGTTACCCTCATGAAAACAATGAGCAGTTCTTC. As protein: CASSYPHENNEQFF.